Listed below are T cell receptor beta chains from one sample, sequenced in a study of blood T cell repertoires in COVID-19. TCRdb's table, derived via immunoSEQ multiplex PCR, lists solely in-frame clones and lacks some. The sample includes about 460,000 clones, about nine tenths of them seen just once. Sequencing was carried out using PBMCs or T cells enriched from blood (not recorded which). The receptors originated from a woman in her sixties who had recovered from COVID-19. CDR3s include the opening cysteine and the closing phenylalanine or tryptophan. D genes are given only for firm matches. Clone size is given for some rows only: seen once, a few or many times, or a class if the clone is expanded.

d_call	clone_size	j_call	v_call	cdr3_nt	cdr3_aa
.	.	TRBJ2-5	TRBV4-1	TGCGCCAGCAGCCAAGATGACACAGGTTATCGTAAAAAGTACTTC	CASSQDDTGYRKKYF
.	once	TRBJ1-4	TRBV5-5	TGTGCCAGCAGTCGACAGCCCCAACCCAATGAAAAACTGTTTTTT	CASSRQPQPNEKLFF
.	few	TRBJ2-1	TRBV24-1	TGTGCCACCAGTGATTTGGTGGGGGCCGGGGATGAGCAGTTCTTC	CATSDLVGAGDEQFF
.	once	TRBJ2-5	TRBV28	TGTGCCAGCAGTTTCTCTGGGAGGGGGTACCAAGAGACCCAGTACTTC	CASSFSGRGYQETQYF
TRBD2	.	TRBJ2-7	TRBV19	TGTGCCAGTCGACCGGGACTAGCGGGGTACGAGCAGTACTTC	CASRPGLAGYEQYF
.	.	TRBJ2-7	TRBV4-2	TGTGCCAGCAGCCAAGGAGGGACTCTCGCCTACGAGCAGTACTTC	CASSQGGTLAYEQYF
.	few	TRBJ1-1	TRBV5-4	TGTGCCAGCAGACAGGGGAACACTGAAGCTTTCTTT	CASRQGNTEAFF
.	.	TRBJ2-3	TRBV7-2	TGTGCCAGCAGCTCTCCGCGGGACACAGATACGCAGTATTTT	CASSSPRDTDTQYF
TRBD2	.	TRBJ2-1	TRBV4-1	TGCGCCAGCAGCCAACTAGCGGGGGGGACCCCGGGGGATGAGCAGTTCTTC	CASSQLAGGTPGDEQFF
.	.	TRBJ1-1	TRBV2	TGTGCCAGCGGGGGACAGAACACTGAAGCTTTCTTT	CASGGQNTEAFF
TRBD1	.	TRBJ2-7	TRBV10-3	TGTGCCATCAGTGAGAGATCATTGGACAGGGGGTTGGAGCAGTACTTC	CAISERSLDRGLEQYF
TRBD1	.	TRBJ2-1	TRBV30	TGTGCCTGGGGACGGTTGAGACAGGGGGTGGCCTACAATGAGCAGTTCTTC	CAWGRLRQGVAYNEQFF
.	.	TRBJ2-1	TRBV29-1	TGCAGCGTTCCTGGACAGATTTTCTACAATGAGCAGTTCTTC	CSVPGQIFYNEQFF
.	.	TRBJ1-1	TRBV2	TGTGCCAGCAGTTCTAGGGGGTACATGAACACTGAAGCTTTCTTT	CASSSRGYMNTEAFF
.	.	TRBJ1-4	TRBV11-2	TGTGCCAGCAGCCCCACCTGGGGCGAGACTAATGAAAAACTGTTTTTT	CASSPTWGETNEKLFF
TRBD2	.	TRBJ2-1	TRBV10-1	TGCGCCAGCCAGGGAAGCGGGGACTACAATGAGCAGTTCTTC	CASQGSGDYNEQFF
.	few	TRBJ1-1	TRBV6-1	TGTGCCAGCAGTGAACAGGTTTTCGCTGAAGCTTTCTTT	CASSEQVFAEAFF
TRBD2	.	TRBJ2-2	TRBV9	TGTGCCAGCAGCGGCGATAGCGGGGGGGCAGGCACCGGGGAGCTGTTTTTT	CASSGDSGGAGTGELFF
TRBD1	.	TRBJ2-4	TRBV5-1	TGCGCCAGCAGCTTGGGACAGGGTAACGACAAAAACATTCAGTACTTC	CASSLGQGNDKNIQYF
.	.	TRBJ1-6	TRBV6-1	TGTGCCAGCAGTGAGGTAGGGAGCATTGGGAGGTCACCCCTCCACTTT	CASSEVGSIGRSPLHF
.	many	TRBJ1-5	TRBV6-5	TGTGCCAGCAGTTCACAGGGATATAGCAATCAGCCCCAGCATTTT	CASSSQGYSNQPQHF